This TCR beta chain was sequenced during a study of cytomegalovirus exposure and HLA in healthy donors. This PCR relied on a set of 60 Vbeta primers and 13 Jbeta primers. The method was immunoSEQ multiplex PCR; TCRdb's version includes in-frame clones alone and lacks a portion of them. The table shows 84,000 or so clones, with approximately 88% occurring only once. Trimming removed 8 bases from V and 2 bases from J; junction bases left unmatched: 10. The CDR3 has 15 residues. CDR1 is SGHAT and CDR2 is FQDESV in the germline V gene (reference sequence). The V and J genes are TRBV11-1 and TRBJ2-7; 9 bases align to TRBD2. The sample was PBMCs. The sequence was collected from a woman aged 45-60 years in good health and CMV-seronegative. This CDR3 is CASGSIAGVPYEQYF. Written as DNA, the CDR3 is TGTGCCAGCGGCTCAATAGCGGGAGTCCCCTACGAGCAGTACTTC.